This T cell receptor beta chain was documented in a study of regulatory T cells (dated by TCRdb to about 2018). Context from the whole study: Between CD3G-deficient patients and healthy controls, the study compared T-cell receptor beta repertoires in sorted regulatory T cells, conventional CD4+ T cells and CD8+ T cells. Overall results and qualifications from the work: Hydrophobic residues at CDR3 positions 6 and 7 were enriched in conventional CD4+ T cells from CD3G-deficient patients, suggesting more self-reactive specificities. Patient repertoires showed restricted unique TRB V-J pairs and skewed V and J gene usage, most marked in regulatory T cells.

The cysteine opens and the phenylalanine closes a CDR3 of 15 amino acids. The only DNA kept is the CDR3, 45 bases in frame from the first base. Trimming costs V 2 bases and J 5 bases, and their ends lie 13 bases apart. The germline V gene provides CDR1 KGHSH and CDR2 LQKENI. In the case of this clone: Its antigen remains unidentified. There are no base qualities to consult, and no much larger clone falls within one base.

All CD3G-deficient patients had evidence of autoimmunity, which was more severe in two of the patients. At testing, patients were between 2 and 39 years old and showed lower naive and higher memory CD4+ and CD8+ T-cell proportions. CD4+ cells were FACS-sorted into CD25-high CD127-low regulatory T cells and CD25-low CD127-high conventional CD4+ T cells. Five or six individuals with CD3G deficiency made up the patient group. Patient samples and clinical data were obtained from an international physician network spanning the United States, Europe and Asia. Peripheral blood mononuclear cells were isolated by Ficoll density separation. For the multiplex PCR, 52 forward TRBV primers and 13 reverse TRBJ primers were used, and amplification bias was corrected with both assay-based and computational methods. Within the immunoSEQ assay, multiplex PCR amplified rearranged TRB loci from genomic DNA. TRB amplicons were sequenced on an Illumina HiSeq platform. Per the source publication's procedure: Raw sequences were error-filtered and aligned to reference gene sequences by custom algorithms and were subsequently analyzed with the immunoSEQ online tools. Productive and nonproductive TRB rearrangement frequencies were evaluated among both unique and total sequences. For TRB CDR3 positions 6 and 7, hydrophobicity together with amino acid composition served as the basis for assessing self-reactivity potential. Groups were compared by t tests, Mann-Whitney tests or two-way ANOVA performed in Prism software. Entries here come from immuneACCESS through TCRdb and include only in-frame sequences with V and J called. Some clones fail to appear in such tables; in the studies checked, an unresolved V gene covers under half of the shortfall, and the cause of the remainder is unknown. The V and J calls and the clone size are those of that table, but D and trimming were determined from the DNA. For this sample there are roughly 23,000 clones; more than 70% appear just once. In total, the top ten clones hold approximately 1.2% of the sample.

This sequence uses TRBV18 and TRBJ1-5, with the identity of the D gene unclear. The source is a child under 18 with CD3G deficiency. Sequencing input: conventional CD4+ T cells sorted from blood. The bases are TGTGCCAGCTCACCAACACAGAACCTCGATCAGCCCCAGCATTTT. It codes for CASSPTQNLDQPQHF.